These 18 T cell receptor beta chains originate from one sample sequenced in a study of a mutant IDH1 vaccine in newly diagnosed glioma. TCRdb keeps only in-frame clones here, not all; method: immunoSEQ multiplex PCR. The repertoire holds 110,000 or so clones, with 85% to 90% as singletons. Time point given: week 11, during vaccination. In every dose of vaccine, 300 ug of mutant IDH1 20-mer peptide was given alongside topical imiquimod. Their target antigens are unknown. The sequences come from PBMCs, collected from a glioma patient whose treatment included an IDH1 peptide vaccine. The receptors were sampled from a woman aged 45 to 65 with glioma.

The V gene is TRBV28, the J gene TRBJ1-2, with D unclear. CDR1 and CDR2 (germline): MDHEN, SYDVKM. This CDR3 contains 15 residues. V was shortened by 8 bases and J by 5 bases, with 21 bases between the two germline ends. CDR3 in amino acids: CASFSNPIYSYGYTF. The DNA for the CDR3 is TGTGCCAGCTTTTCCAATCCCATCTACTCTTATGGCTACACCTTC.

The rearrangement joins TRBV7-2 to TRBJ2-1; 14 nucleotides align to TRBD2. This CDR3 is 16 amino acids long. Germline V gene sequence: CDR1 SGHTA, CDR2 FQGNSA. The junction had 6 bases not matched to a gene; V was cut back by 3 bases and J by 8 bases. CDR3 coding DNA: TGTGCCAGCAGCTTCAGACTAGCGGGAGGGCGGGATGAGCAGTTCTTC. Translation: CASSFRLAGGRDEQFF.

The chain combines TRBV5-1 with TRBJ2-2, with a tentative D call TRBD2 (5 bases). This CDR3 spans 15 amino acids. Trimming shortened V by 1 base and J by 1 base, and 8 bases separated the two germline ends. Germline CDR1 reads SGHRS; CDR2 reads YFSETQ. CDR3 in amino acids: CASSLWGENTGELFF. The DNA for the CDR3 is TGCGCCAGCAGCTTGTGGGGAGAGAACACCGGGGAGCTGTTTTTT.

The chain uses TRBV27 and TRBJ2-7, with 7 bases lining up with TRBD2. Germline CDR1 MNHEY, CDR2 SMNVEV (reference sequence). V was clipped by 5 bases and J by 7 bases; unmatched bases: 5. The CDR3 totals 12 residues. The CDR3 spells CASSTGGREQYF. CDR3 DNA: TGTGCCAGCAGTACGGGAGGAAGGGAGCAGTACTTC.

This sequence joins TRBV6-5 and TRBJ2-7; 11 bases fit TRBD2. The CDR3 extends over 16 amino acids. Trimming took 2 bases from V and 2 from J; bases not matched to a gene: 5. Looked up from germline, CDR1 is MNHEY and CDR2 is SVGAGI. CDR3 nucleotides: TGTGCCAGCAGTTACCAGGGGACTAGCGGACCCTACGAGCAGTACTTC. Protein sequence: CASSYQGTSGPYEQYF.

The J gene is TRBJ2-7, the V gene TRBV25-1; TRBD1 agrees at 8 bases. Germline assignment: CDR1 MGHDK and CDR2 SYGVNS. The CDR3 has 14 residues. J gave up 6 bases and V 4 bases, and 8 bases lay outside the gene matches. CDR3 sequence (DNA): TGTGCCAGCAGTGCCTGGACAGGGAAGTTCGAGCAGTACTTC. Residues: CASSAWTGKFEQYF.

The chain uses TRBV7-2 and TRBJ1-1; TRBD1 is a possible D gene (6 bases). Trimming cost V 6 bases and J 8 bases, with 10 bases left between them. Germline CDR1 is SGHTA and CDR2 is FQGNSA. This CDR3 comprises 11 residues. DNA for the CDR3: TGTGCCAGCAGAACCGGGACAGAAGCTTTCTTT. This codes for CASRTGTEAFF. The complete variable domain, with remaining parts taken from reference TRBV7-2 and TRBJ1-1, reads GAGVSQSPSNKVTEKGKDVELRCDPISGHTALYWYRQSLGQGLEFLIYFQGNSAPDKSGLPSDRFSAERTGGSVSTLTIQRTQQEDSAVYLCASRTGTEAFFGQGTRLTVV.

V is TRBV2 and J is TRBJ1-2; D is unclear. CDR1 and CDR2 (germline): SNHLY, FYNNEI. The CDR3 contains 15 residues. Trimming stripped 3 bases from V and 4 bases from J, with 15 bases between. The CDR3 loop reads CASSEGRAVAYGYTF. The CDR3 DNA reads as TGTGCCAGCAGTGAGGGGAGGGCCGTCGCCTATGGCTACACCTTC.

This clone appeared a single time. The chain couples TRBV19 to TRBJ1-2, with 9 bases matching TRBD1. There are 16 residues in the CDR3. Germline-derived CDR1 and CDR2 are LNHDA and SQIVND (reference sequence). V was clipped by 2 bases and J by 4 bases; unmatched bases: 8. In DNA form, the CDR3 reads TGTGCCAGTAGTATAAAACCGGGACAGGGTGGCTATGGCTACACCTTC. It encodes CASSIKPGQGGYGYTF. The whole variable domain, remainder taken from reference TRBV19 and TRBJ1-2, is DGGITQSPKYLFRKEGQNVTLSCEQNLNHDAMYWYRQDPGQGLRLIYYSQIVNDFQKGDIAEGYSVSREKKESFPLTVTSAQKNPTAFYLCASSIKPGQGGYGYTFGSGTRLTVV.

The chain uses TRBV11-3 and TRBJ2-3; 7 positions match TRBD1. V lost 5 bases and J lost 2; bases outside the gene matches: 7. Germline CDR1 and CDR2: SGHNT and YENEEA. This CDR3 is 15 amino acids long. The DNA of the CDR3 is TGTGCCAGCAGCCCGGGACAGCACCCCACAGATACGCAGTATTTT. Its translation: CASSPGQHPTDTQYF.

The chain recombines TRBV2 with TRBJ1-5; D ambiguous. V was shortened by 4 bases and J by 5 bases, with 9 bases between the two germline ends. The CDR3 spans 13 residues. Germline values: CDR1 SNHLY, CDR2 FYNNEI. The CDR3 reads CASSGGNYQPQHF. CDR3 nucleotides: TGTGCCAGCAGTGGGGGAAACTATCAGCCCCAGCATTTT. The full variable domain, rest sourced from reference TRBV2 and TRBJ1-5, is EPEVTQTPSHQVTQMGQEVILRCVPISNHLYFYWYRQILGQKVEFLVSFYNNEISEKSEIFDDQFSVERPDGSNFTLKIRSTKLEDSAMYFCASSGGNYQPQHFGDGTRLSIL.

The gene calls are TRBV11-2 and TRBJ1-6; no definite D call. V was clipped by 4 bases and J by 0 bases, with 10 bases between them. This CDR3 has 16 residues. In germline, CDR1 is SGHAT, CDR2 FQNNGV. CDR3 protein: CASSSPTASYNSPLHF. CDR3 DNA sequence: TGTGCCAGCAGCTCACCTACAGCCTCCTATAATTCACCCCTCCACTTT.

The V gene is TRBV4-2, the J gene TRBJ2-3; 7 nucleotides align to TRBD2. Germline CDR1 is LGHNA and CDR2 is YNFKEQ. V lost 4 bases and J lost 2; bases outside the gene matches: 6. This CDR3 spans 15 amino acids. The chain's CDR3 is CASSPREGLTDTQYF. For the CDR3, the DNA is TGTGCCAGCAGCCCGAGGGAGGGCCTCACAGATACGCAGTATTTT.

This clone was detected once. The chain couples TRBV6-5 to TRBJ2-2, with TRBD1 identical over 9 bases. Germline V gene sequence: CDR1 MNHEY, CDR2 SVGAGI. CDR3 length: 16 amino acids. J was trimmed by 4 bases and V by 3 bases; bases with no gene match: 6. The DNA for the CDR3 is TGTGCCAGCAGTTATACAGGGGGCGCCGGCACCGGGGAGCTGTTTTTT. Protein: CASSYTGGAGTGELFF.

CDR3 nucleotides: TGTGCCAGCAGTTTTGGGCTGACAGGGGCGCAAGGGGGAAGAGGCTACACCTTC. It is translated as CASSFGLTGAQGGRGYTF. The V call is TRBV28, the J call TRBJ1-2, with 8 bases fitting TRBD1. Germline V gives CDR1 MDHEN, CDR2 SYDVKM. V was clipped by 3 bases and J by 8 bases; unmatched bases: 20. The CDR3 has 18 amino acids.

Details on this clone: Other DNA sequences in this sample translate to the same CDR3. The chain joins TRBV30 to TRBJ1-2; D unresolved. Germline V CDR1 and CDR2: GTSNPN, SVGIG (reference sequence). Trimming took off 3 bases at V and 4 bases at J, with 6 bases between the two ends. The CDR3 sequence is 11 residues long. As DNA, the CDR3 is TGTGCCTGGAGGGGCGTCTATGGCTACACCTTC. Translated, it gives CAWRGVYGYTF.

The V and J genes are TRBV11-2 and TRBJ2-3, with D unclear. With 1 base removed from V and 0 bases from J, the gap between germline ends came to 8 bases. The CDR3 length is 15 residues. Germline CDR1 is SGHAT and CDR2 is FQNNGV. The CDR3 sequence: CASSLVGRSTDTQYF. CDR3 DNA sequence: TGTGCCAGCAGCTTAGTGGGTAGGAGCACAGATACGCAGTATTTT. The full variable domain, completed using reference TRBV11-2 and TRBJ2-3, is EAGVAQSPRYKIIEKRQSVAFWCNPISGHATLYWYQQILGQGPKLLIQFQNNGVVDDSQLPKDRFSAERLKGVDSTLKIQPAKLEDSAVYLCASSLVGRSTDTQYFGPGTRLTVL.

Note on this clone: The same CDR3 is also encoded by other DNA sequences in this sample. The rearrangement joins TRBV28 to TRBJ1-1; no clear D gene. Deletions cut 2 bases from V and 6 bases from J, with 7 bases between. The germline gives CDR1 MDHEN, CDR2 SYDVKM. CDR3 length equals 12 residues. The chain's CDR3 is CASSLSGSEAFF. The CDR3 bases are TGTGCCAGCAGTTTAAGTGGGTCTGAAGCTTTCTTT.